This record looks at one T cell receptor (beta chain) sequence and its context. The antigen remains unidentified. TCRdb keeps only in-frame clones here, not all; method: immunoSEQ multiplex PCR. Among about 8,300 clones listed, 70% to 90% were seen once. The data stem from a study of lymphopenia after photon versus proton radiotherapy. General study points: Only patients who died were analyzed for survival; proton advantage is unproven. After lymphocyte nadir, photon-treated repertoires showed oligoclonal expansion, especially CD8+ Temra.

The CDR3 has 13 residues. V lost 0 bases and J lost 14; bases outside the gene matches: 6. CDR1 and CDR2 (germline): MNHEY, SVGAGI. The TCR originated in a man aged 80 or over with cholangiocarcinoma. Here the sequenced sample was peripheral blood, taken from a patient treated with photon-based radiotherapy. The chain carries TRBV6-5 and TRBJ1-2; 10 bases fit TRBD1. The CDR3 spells CASSYSGTGVRTF. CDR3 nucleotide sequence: TGTGCCAGCAGTTACTCCGGGACAGGGGTACGGACCTTC.